A single sample is the source of the 29 T cell receptor beta chains below, sequenced in a study of blood T cell repertoires in COVID-19 (dated by TCRdb to 2018 to 2020). To prepare the library, the immunoSEQ multiplex PCR assay was applied. TCRdb carries this immuneACCESS record with in-frame sequences only. Its versions omit some clonotypes, under half of them owing to an unresolved V gene in the studies checked, with the rest unexplained. The sample data list some 270,000 clones, and about 87% of these were observed just once. The top ten constitute 2.5% to 3.5% of the sample. What was sequenced was PBMCs or T cells enriched from blood (not recorded which). Source of these receptors: a middle-aged woman who had been exposed to COVID-19.

This sequence joins TRBV5-1 and TRBJ1-5; TRBD1 matches at 8 bases. Germline V gene data show CDR1 as SGHRS and CDR2 as YFSETQ. V shed 0 bases and J 7 bases; nucleotides not matched to a gene: 6. The CDR3 extends over 15 amino acids. CDR3 sequence: CASSLGTGLGQPQHF. The CDR3 DNA follows: TGCGCCAGCAGCTTGGGGACAGGGTTAGGACAGCCCCAGCATTTT.

In DNA form, the CDR3 reads TGTGCCAGCAGCGTAGCTCCGGAACAGGGGTCATCCTACGAGCAGTACTTC. Residues: CASSVAPEQGSSYEQYF. The chain links TRBV9 to TRBJ2-7; 7 bases fit TRBD1. Germline-derived CDR1 and CDR2 are SGDLS and YYNGEE. J gave up 1 base and V 0 bases, and 10 bases lay outside the gene matches. The CDR3 totals 17 residues. The whole variable domain, filled in from reference TRBV9 and TRBJ2-7, reads DSGVTQTPKHLITATGQRVTLRCSPRSGDLSVYWYQQSLDQGLQFLIQYYNGEERAKGNILERFSAQQFPDLHSELNLSSLELGDSALYFCASSVAPEQGSSYEQYFGPGTRLTVT.

The chain combines TRBV28 with TRBJ1-1; D gene unclear. The CDR3 is made up of 12 amino acids. The germline V gene has CDR1 MDHEN and CDR2 SYDVKM. Trimming took 2 bases from V and 8 from J, leaving 9 bases between them. The CDR3 nucleotides are TGTGCCAGCAGTTTAGCTGTACAGGAAGCTTTCTTT. Protein sequence: CASSLAVQEAFF. The entire variable domain, with the rest obtained from reference TRBV28 and TRBJ1-1, is as follows: DVKVTQSSRYLVKRTGEKVFLECVQDMDHENMFWYRQDPGLGLRLIYFSYDVKMKEKGDIPEGYSVSREKKERFSLILESASTNQTSMYLCASSLAVQEAFFGQGTRLTVV.

This clone was seen many times. An end of the junction differs from the germline gene, which may be a read error. J is TRBJ2-2 and V is TRBV5-1, with a tentative D call TRBD2 (6 bases). The CDR3 consists of 16 residues. Germline assignment: CDR1 SGHRS and CDR2 YFSETQ. CDR3 in amino acids: CATKGSGSGNTGELFF. The CDR3 DNA reads TGTGCCACTAAAGGGTCAGGTAGCGGGAACACCGGGGAGCTGTTTTTT.

The J gene is TRBJ2-1, the V gene TRBV12-3 or TRBV12-4, with D possibly being TRBD2 (6 bases). Deletions cut 11 bases from V and 12 bases from J, with 17 bases between. The CDR3 covers 11 residues. The CDR3 sequence is CADQVGGRQFF. CDR3 nucleotide sequence: TGTGCCGACCAGGTGGGGGGAAGGCAGTTCTTC.

DNA for the CDR3: TGTGCCACCAGCAGAGATAGACTAGCGGGGAGCTCCTACAATGAGCAGTTCTTC. Translation gives CATSRDRLAGSSYNEQFF. The gene calls are TRBV15 and TRBJ2-1; TRBD2 agrees at 11 bases. There are 18 residues in the CDR3. Germline V gene data show CDR1 as LNHNV and CDR2 as YYDKDF (reference sequence). V was pared by 0 bases and J by 0 bases, with 4 bases of the junction left unmatched. Complete variable domain (other parts from reference TRBV15 and TRBJ2-1): DAMVIQNPRYQVTQFGKPVTLSCSQTLNHNVMYWYQQKSSQAPKLLFHYYDKDFNNEADTPDNFQSRRPNTSFCFLDIRSPGLGDTAMYLCATSRDRLAGSSYNEQFFGPGTRLTVL.

V is TRBV28 and J is TRBJ1-2; D gene unclear. The ends were cut back, 4 bases at V and 8 bases at J, with 20 bases in the middle. This CDR3 spans 15 amino acids. Germline CDR1 is MDHEN and CDR2 is SYDVKM. CDR3 sequence: CASSSPAVAGKGYTF. The CDR3, as DNA: TGTGCCAGCAGTTCCCCGGCCGTGGCAGGCAAGGGCTACACCTTC.

The rearrangement uses TRBV15 and TRBJ2-1, with 7 bases that match TRBD2. Germline loops: CDR1 LNHNV, CDR2 YYDKDF (reference sequence). This CDR3 spans 16 amino acids. V trimming: 0 bases; J trimming: 8 bases; junction bases outside the gene matches: 10. Written as DNA, the CDR3 is TGTGCCACCAGCAGAGATCACGGACTAGTCGGGGATGAGCAGTTCTTC. It encodes CATSRDHGLVGDEQFF.

The rearrangement uses TRBV4-2 and TRBJ2-2, with 8 bases identical to TRBD2. The CDR3 covers 16 residues. The ends lost 1 base at V and 5 bases at J; junction bases unmatched: 6. Germline CDR1 and CDR2: LGHNA and YNFKEQ. CDR3 bases: TGTGCCAGCAGCCAAGGAGTTAGCGGGATTACCGGGGAGCTGTTTTTT. Its translation: CASSQGVSGITGELFF.

This chain links TRBV4-3 with TRBJ2-3, with 10 bases identical to TRBD2. V shed 1 base and J 3 bases; nucleotides not matched to a gene: 13. Germline lookup yields CDR1 LGHNA and CDR2 YSLEER. The CDR3 sequence is 19 residues long. The CDR3 sequence: CASSQGLAGALRLTDTQYF. CDR3 DNA: TGCGCCAGCAGCCAAGGGCTAGCGGGAGCCCTAAGGCTGACAGATACGCAGTATTTT.

J is TRBJ1-2 and V is TRBV4-1; maybe TRBD1 (6 bases). Trimming took off 5 bases at V and 0 bases at J, with 22 bases between the two ends. Germline V gives CDR1 MGHRA, CDR2 YSYEKL. The CDR3 is 18 amino acids. Here the CDR3 DNA reads TGCGCCAGCAGCTCCATCGGGACAAGTCCTAAGGCTAACTATGGCTACACCTTC. Protein sequence: CASSSIGTSPKANYGYTF.

This chain connects TRBV6-5 to TRBJ1-1; the D gene is possibly TRBD1 (6 bases). This CDR3 has 15 residues. Germline V gene lookup returns CDR1 MNHEY and CDR2 SVGAGI. V was shortened by 4 bases and J by 7 bases, with 19 bases between the two germline ends. The CDR3 DNA sequence: TGTGCCAGCAGTTCCCCCCCCCAGACAGGAGGTGAAGCTTTCTTT. Translated: CASSSPPQTGGEAFF.

The V gene is TRBV5-6, the J gene TRBJ1-2, with D perhaps TRBD1 (6 bases). The V and J ends lost 4 bases and 8 bases respectively, with 12 bases between them. CDR3 length equals 12 residues. CDR1 is SGHDT and CDR2 is YYEEEE in the germline V gene. CDR3 sequence reads: CASSEGGRGYTF. The CDR3 bases are TGTGCCAGCAGCGAAGGGGGTCGGGGCTACACCTTC.

The table lists this clone with a few counts. The V call is TRBV18, the J call TRBJ2-5; 10 nucleotides agree with TRBD1. CDR1 KGHSH and CDR2 LQKENI come from the germline V gene. V lost 6 bases to trimming and J lost 4 bases; unmatched junction nucleotides: 11. The CDR3 consists of 16 residues. The CDR3: CASSGTRDRGPETQYF. The CDR3 region has the DNA TGTGCCAGCTCGGGTACCCGGGACAGGGGACCAGAGACCCAGTACTTC.

J is TRBJ1-1 and V is TRBV6-5; TRBD1 might be the D (6 bases). This CDR3 has 14 residues. CDR1 is MNHEY and CDR2 is SVGAGI in the germline V gene. V was pared by 7 bases and J by 3 bases, with 15 bases between. CDR3: CASNSRGLDTEAFF. The CDR3 DNA follows: TGTGCCAGCAACTCCAGGGGATTGGACACTGAAGCTTTCTTT.

The CDR3 protein is CAITGQGIGEKLFF. The CDR3 DNA sequence: TGTGCCATCACCGGACAGGGGATAGGAGAAAAACTGTTTTTT. V usage is TRBV10-3 and J usage is TRBJ1-4; 9 bases fit TRBD1. The V segment lost 7 bases and the J segment 8 bases; nucleotides outside the gene matches: 8. The germline V gene has CDR1 ENHRY and CDR2 SYGVKD. This CDR3 region has 14 residues.

The chain is built from TRBV7-9 and TRBJ2-7; the D gene is possibly TRBD1 (6 bases). This CDR3 comprises 16 residues. Germline values: CDR1 SEHNR, CDR2 FQNEAQ (reference sequence). With 3 bases removed from V and 3 bases from J, the gap between germline ends came to 18 bases. The CDR3 coding sequence is TGTGCCAGCAGCTTTATCGGGACACAATCTTACTACGAGCAGTACTTC. It encodes CASSFIGTQSYYEQYF.

This clone was found once. J is TRBJ2-7 and V is TRBV11-2, with D possibly being TRBD2 (5 bases). Per germline, CDR1 SGHAT and CDR2 FQNNGV. V lost 11 bases and J lost 2, with 16 bases in between. This CDR3 is built from 13 residues. DNA of the CDR3: TGTGCCCCGCCCGGTACCGGGGCCTACGAGCAGTACTTC. Encoded protein: CAPPGTGAYEQYF.

Of note for this clone: Its ends do not fully match the called genes, so a read error is possible. V and J are TRBV5-1 and TRBJ2-5; TRBD1 is a possible D gene (5 bases). Germline-derived CDR1 and CDR2 are SGHRS and YFSETQ. The CDR3 is 15 amino acids. The CDR3 DNA is TGTGCCAGCAGCTTGGCCCTCAGCAGGGAAGAGACCCAGTACTTC. As protein: CASSLALSREETQYF.

J is TRBJ2-7 and V is TRBV27; possibly TRBD1 for D (6 bases). The CDR3 is 14 residues long. Germline CDR1 is MNHEY and CDR2 is SMNVEV (reference sequence). Trimming shortened V by 4 bases and J by 0 bases, and 10 bases separated the two germline ends. This CDR3 reads CASSSRGNSYEQYF. CDR3 DNA: TGTGCCAGCAGTTCCAGGGGTAACTCCTACGAGCAGTACTTC.

The rearrangement links TRBV30 to TRBJ2-4, with TRBD1 as a possible D gene (6 bases). The V end lost 1 base, the J end lost 2 bases, and 15 bases lay between the germline ends. CDR3 size: 16 residues. In germline, CDR1 is GTSNPN, CDR2 SVGIG (reference sequence). The CDR3 loop is CAWSAPWGLPKNIQYF. CDR3 sequence (DNA): TGTGCCTGGAGTGCCCCCTGGGGGCTCCCCAAAAACATTCAGTACTTC.

The V and J genes are TRBV27 and TRBJ2-7; D gene unclear. The CDR3 sequence is 16 residues long. Germline CDR1 MNHEY, CDR2 SMNVEV (reference sequence). The ends were cut back, 3 bases at V and 3 bases at J, with 18 bases in the middle. Written as DNA, the CDR3 is TGTGCCAGCAGTTTCCGTGAAACCCGAGTTGGCTACGAGCAGTACTTC. This gives the protein CASSFRETRVGYEQYF.

This clone was seen more than once but under ten times. The chain recombines TRBV4-1 with TRBJ2-1; 8 bases agree with TRBD1. V shed 4 bases and J 7 bases; nucleotides not matched to a gene: 21. Germline CDR1 and CDR2: MGHRA and YSYEKL. There are 19 residues in the CDR3. CDR3 bases: TGCGCCAGCAGCCTCGAGAAGGACAGGGTTGGCGTCCTTAGGAATGAGCAGTTCTTC. Residues: CASSLEKDRVGVLRNEQFF.

The genes are TRBV11-3 and TRBJ2-5, with TRBD1 matching 10 bases. The V and J ends lost 1 base and 5 bases, in that order; junction bases with no gene match: 10. This CDR3 has 17 residues. Germline values: CDR1 SGHNT, CDR2 YENEEA. This CDR3 reads CASSLGGQGVRRETQYF. The CDR3 DNA reads as TGTGCCAGCAGCTTAGGAGGACAGGGGGTAAGGAGGGAGACCCAGTACTTC.

Regarding this clone: Germline is not matched at one junction end, which may reflect a read error. This chain joins TRBV5-1 and TRBJ1-2; 7 nucleotides line up with TRBD1. This CDR3 contains 17 residues. Germline V gene data show CDR1 as SGHRS and CDR2 as YFSETQ. CDR3 bases: TGTGCCAGCAGCTCCGGGACAGTTGGATTACCTAACTATGGCTACACCTTC. Protein sequence: CASSSGTVGLPNYGYTF.

V is TRBV6-2 or TRBV6-3 and J is TRBJ1-5, with unresolved D. Between the trimmed V and J ends, which lost 2 bases and 4 bases, there was a span of 12 bases. The V gene's germline CDR1 is MNHEY and CDR2 SVGEGT. This CDR3 region has 15 residues. CDR3 region: CASSYALLLNQPQHF. The CDR3 DNA follows: TGTGCCAGCAGTTACGCACTGCTACTAAATCAGCCCCAGCATTTT.

The chain links TRBV19 to TRBJ2-1; 11 positions agree with TRBD2. The CDR3 contains 15 residues. CDR1 is LNHDA and CDR2 is SQIVND in the germline V gene (reference sequence). J was trimmed by 4 bases and V by 7 bases; bases with no gene match: 6. The chain's CDR3 is CASTLTSGAYNEQFF. DNA for the CDR3: TGTGCCAGTACTCTGACTAGCGGGGCTTACAATGAGCAGTTCTTC. The whole variable domain, remainder taken from reference TRBV19 and TRBJ2-1, is DGGITQSPKYLFRKEGQNVTLSCEQNLNHDAMYWYRQDPGQGLRLIYYSQIVNDFQKGDIAEGYSVSREKKESFPLTVTSAQKNPTAFYLCASTLTSGAYNEQFFGPGTRLTVL.

The chain couples TRBV21-1 to TRBJ1-6; the table's TRBD1 call for D was not verified on the DNA. TRBV21-1 is assigned pseudogene status. The CDR3 contains 16 residues. Here the CDR3 DNA reads TGTGCCTTGTGGGACAGGGGGAGCTCCTATAATTCACCCCTCCACTTT. It translates to CALWDRGSSYNSPLHF.

This clone occurred once. The chain joins TRBV7-2 to TRBJ2-4; TRBD1 agrees at 8 bases. The CDR3 consists of 16 residues. Germline CDR1 SGHTA, CDR2 FQGNSA. Trimming cost V 1 base and J 6 bases; bases outside gene matches: 8. CDR3 coding DNA: TGTGCCAGCAGCTTAGGAGGGACAGGAACCTCAAACATTCAGTACTTC. Protein product: CASSLGGTGTSNIQYF.